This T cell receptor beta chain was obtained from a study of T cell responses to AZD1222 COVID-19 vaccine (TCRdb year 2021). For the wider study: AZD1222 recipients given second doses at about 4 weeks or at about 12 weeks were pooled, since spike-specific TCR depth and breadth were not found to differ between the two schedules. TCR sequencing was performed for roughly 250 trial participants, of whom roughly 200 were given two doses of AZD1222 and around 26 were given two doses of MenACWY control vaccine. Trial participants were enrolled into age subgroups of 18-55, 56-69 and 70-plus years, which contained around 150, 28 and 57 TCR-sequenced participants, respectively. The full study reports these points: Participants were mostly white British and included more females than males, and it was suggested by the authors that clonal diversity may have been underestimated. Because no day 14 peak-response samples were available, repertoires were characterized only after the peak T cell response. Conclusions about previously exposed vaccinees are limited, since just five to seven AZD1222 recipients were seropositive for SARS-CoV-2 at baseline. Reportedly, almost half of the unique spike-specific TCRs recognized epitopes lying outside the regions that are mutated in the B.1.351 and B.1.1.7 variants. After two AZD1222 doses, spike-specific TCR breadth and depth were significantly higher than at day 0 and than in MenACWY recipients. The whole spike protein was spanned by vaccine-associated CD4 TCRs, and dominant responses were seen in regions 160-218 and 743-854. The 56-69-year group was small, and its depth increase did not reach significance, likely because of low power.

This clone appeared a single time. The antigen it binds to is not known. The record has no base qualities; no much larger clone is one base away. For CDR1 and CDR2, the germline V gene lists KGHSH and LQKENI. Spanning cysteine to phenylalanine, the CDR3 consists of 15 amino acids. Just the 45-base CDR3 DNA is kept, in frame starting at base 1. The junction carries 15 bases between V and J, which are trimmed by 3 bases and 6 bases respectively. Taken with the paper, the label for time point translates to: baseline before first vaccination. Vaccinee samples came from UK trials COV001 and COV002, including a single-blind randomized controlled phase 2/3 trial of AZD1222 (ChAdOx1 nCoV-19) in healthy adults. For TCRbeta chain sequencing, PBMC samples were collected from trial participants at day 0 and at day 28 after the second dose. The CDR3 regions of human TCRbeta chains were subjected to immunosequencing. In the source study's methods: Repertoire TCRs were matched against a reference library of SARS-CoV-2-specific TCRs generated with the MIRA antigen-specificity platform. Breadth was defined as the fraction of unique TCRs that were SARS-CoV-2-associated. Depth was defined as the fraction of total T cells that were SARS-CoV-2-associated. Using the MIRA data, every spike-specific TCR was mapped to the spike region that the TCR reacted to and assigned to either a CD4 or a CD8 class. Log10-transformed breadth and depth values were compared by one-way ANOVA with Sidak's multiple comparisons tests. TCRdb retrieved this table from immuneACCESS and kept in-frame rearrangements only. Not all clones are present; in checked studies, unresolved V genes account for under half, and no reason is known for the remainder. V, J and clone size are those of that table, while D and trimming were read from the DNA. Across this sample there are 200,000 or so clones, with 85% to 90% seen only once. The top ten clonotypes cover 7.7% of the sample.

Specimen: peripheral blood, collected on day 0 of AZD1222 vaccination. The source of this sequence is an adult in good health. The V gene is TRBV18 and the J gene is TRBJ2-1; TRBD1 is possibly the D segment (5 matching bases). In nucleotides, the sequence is TGTGCCAGCTCACCGGGCAGGGTTCTCCGCAATGAGCAGTTCTTC. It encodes CASSPGRVLRNEQFF. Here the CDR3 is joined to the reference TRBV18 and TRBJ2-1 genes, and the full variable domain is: NAGVMQNPRHLVRRRGQEARLRCSPMKGHSHVYWYRQLPEEGLKFMVYLQKENIIDESGMPKERFSAEFPKEGPSILRIQQVVRGDSAAYFCASSPGRVLRNEQFFGPGTRLTVL.